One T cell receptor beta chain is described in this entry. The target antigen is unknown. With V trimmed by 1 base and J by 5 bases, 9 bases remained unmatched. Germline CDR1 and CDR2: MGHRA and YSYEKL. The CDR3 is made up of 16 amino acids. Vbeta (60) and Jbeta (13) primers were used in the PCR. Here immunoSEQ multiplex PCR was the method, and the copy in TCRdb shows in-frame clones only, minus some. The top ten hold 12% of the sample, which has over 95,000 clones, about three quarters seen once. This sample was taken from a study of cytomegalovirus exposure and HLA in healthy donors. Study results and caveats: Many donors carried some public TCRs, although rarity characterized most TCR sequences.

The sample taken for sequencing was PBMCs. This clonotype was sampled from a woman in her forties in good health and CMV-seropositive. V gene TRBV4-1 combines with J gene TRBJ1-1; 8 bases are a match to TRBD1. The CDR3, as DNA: TGCGCCAGCAGCCAAGGCCCGGACAGGGAGAGGACTGAAGCTTTCTTT. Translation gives CASSQGPDRERTEAFF.